A single sample gave rise to the 20 T cell receptor beta chains below, sequenced in a study of CD8+ T cells in alopecia areata. Extraction and reverse transcription of RNA yielded cDNA as the sequencing template. Here immunoSEQ multiplex PCR was the method, and the copy in TCRdb shows in-frame clones only, minus some. The repertoire holds 140,000 or so clones, with approximately 56% as singletons. Sequencing was performed on CD8+ T cells sorted from blood. The receptor set was obtained from a human donor in good health.

The chain employs TRBV14 and TRBJ2-6; D perhaps matches TRBD1 (5 bases). Germline V gives CDR1 SGHDN, CDR2 FVKESK. Trimming removed 1 base from V and 2 bases from J, with 12 bases in between. This CDR3 comprises 17 residues. This CDR3 is CASSQAITGAGANVLTF. The CDR3 DNA is TGTGCCAGCAGCCAAGCGATTACAGGAGCTGGGGCCAACGTCCTGACTTTC.

Only one count was recorded for this clone. J is TRBJ2-5 and V is TRBV5-1; a weak D match, TRBD2 (7 bases). CDR3 length: 15 residues. The germline V gene has CDR1 SGHRS and CDR2 YFSETQ. Deletions cut 1 base from V and 1 base from J, with 11 bases between. In DNA, the CDR3 is TGCGCCAGCAGCTTGTCGGCGGGGGCCCAAGAGACCCAGTACTTC. Translation: CASSLSAGAQETQYF.

This rearrangement joins TRBV5-1 to TRBJ2-5; no definite D call. Trimming removed 5 bases from V and 2 bases from J, with 7 bases in between. Germline CDR1 and CDR2: SGHRS and YFSETQ. The CDR3 is made up of 12 amino acids. The CDR3 DNA follows: TGCGCCAGCAGGGCAGAACAAGAGACCCAGTACTTC. This sequence encodes CASRAEQETQYF.

V usage is TRBV30 and J usage is TRBJ2-1; D is unresolved. This CDR3 has 13 residues. The germline V gene encodes CDR1 GTSNPN and CDR2 SVGIG (reference sequence). V was shortened by 0 bases and J by 5 bases, with 8 bases between the two germline ends. Here the CDR3 DNA reads TGTGCCTGGAGTGTAGGGTCTCACAATGAGCAGTTCTTC. Translated: CAWSVGSHNEQFF.

In regard to this clone: A read error may account for a junction end that differs from germline. The rearrangement links TRBV6-4 to TRBJ1-1, with a tentative D call TRBD1 (5 bases). Germline lookup yields CDR1 MRHNA and CDR2 SNTAGT. The CDR3 is made up of 13 amino acids. CDR3 sequence reads: CASRQTVNAEAFF. CDR3 sequence (DNA): TGTGCCAGCAGACAGACAGTGAACGCTGAAGCTTTCTTT.

This rearrangement joins TRBV7-4 to TRBJ2-3; 9 nucleotides align to TRBD1. The J segment lost 2 bases and the V segment lost 1 base, leaving 4 bases of the junction unmatched. CDR3 length: 16 amino acids. Germline CDR1 is SGHVT and CDR2 is SQSDAQ. The CDR3 protein is CASSLEGQGNTDTQYF. CDR3 bases: TGTGCCAGCAGCTTAGAGGGACAGGGTAACACAGATACGCAGTATTTT.

There are a few counts of this clone. The J gene is TRBJ2-5, the V gene TRBV29-1; 7 bases match TRBD1. The CDR3 is made up of 12 amino acids. Losses at the gene ends were 4 bases for V and 2 bases for J; bases not matched to a gene: 1. The germline CDR1 and CDR2 sequences are SQVTM and ANQGSEA. The CDR3 bases are TGCAGCGTTGGGGACAGACAAGAGACCCAGTACTTC. Encoded protein: CSVGDRQETQYF. The variable domain in full, completed from reference TRBV29-1 and TRBJ2-5, reads SAVISQKPSRDICQRGTSLTIQCQVDSQVTMMFWYRQQPGQSLTLIATANQGSEATYESGFVIDKFPISRPNLTFSTLTVSNMSPEDSSIYLCSVGDRQETQYFGPGTRLLVL.

V gene TRBV29-1 combines with J gene TRBJ2-7; 8 nucleotides agree with TRBD1. V was pared by 1 base and J by 3 bases, with 5 bases of the junction left unmatched. This CDR3 contains 14 residues. CDR1 is SQVTM, CDR2 ANQGSEA, per germline. In nucleotides, the CDR3 is TGCAGCGTTGAAGCAGGTGGACAGGGCTACGAGCAGTACTTC. Translated: CSVEAGGQGYEQYF.

DNA of the CDR3: TGTGCCAGCAGTTCCAACTCATTCTACGAGCAGTACTTC. The encoded protein is CASSSNSFYEQYF. The V call is TRBV27, the J call TRBJ2-7, with D unclear. This CDR3 has 13 residues. The V and J ends lost 4 bases and 3 bases respectively, with 10 bases between them. Germline assignment: CDR1 MNHEY and CDR2 SMNVEV (reference sequence).

The chain recombines TRBV9 with TRBJ1-1, with TRBD1 as a possible D gene (6 bases). Per the germline V gene, CDR1 is SGDLS and CDR2 is YYNGEE. The CDR3 covers 13 residues. V was shortened by 2 bases and J by 4 bases, with 9 bases between the two germline ends. The CDR3 region is CASSVGGATEAFF. The DNA for the CDR3 is TGTGCCAGCAGCGTTGGGGGGGCCACTGAAGCTTTCTTT. The full variable domain, its missing parts supplied by reference TRBV9 and TRBJ1-1, is DSGVTQTPKHLITATGQRVTLRCSPRSGDLSVYWYQQSLDQGLQFLIQYYNGEERAKGNILERFSAQQFPDLHSELNLSSLELGDSALYFCASSVGGATEAFFGQGTRLTVV.

The CDR3 DNA sequence: TGTGCCAGCAGTGAATACGGGACAGGGACCGTCCTGACTTTC. Encoded protein: CASSEYGTGTVLTF. The chain uses TRBV25-1 and TRBJ2-6, with 9 nucleotides matching TRBD1. This CDR3 is built from 14 residues. Germline V gene lookup returns CDR1 MGHDK and CDR2 SYGVNS. The ends lost 0 bases at V and 12 bases at J; junction bases unmatched: 3.

The chain is built from TRBV27 and TRBJ2-1, with D maybe TRBD2 (6 bases). The V end lost 6 bases, the J end lost 4 bases, and 10 bases lay between the germline ends. CDR1 and CDR2 (germline): MNHEY, SMNVEV (reference sequence). The CDR3 spans 13 residues. Here the CDR3 reads CASSLGGYNEQFF. The DNA for the CDR3 is TGTGCCAGCAGCCTCGGGGGTTACAATGAGCAGTTCTTC.

The rearrangement links TRBV9 to TRBJ2-2; 8 nucleotides agree with TRBD2. There are 16 residues in the CDR3. Trimming took 4 bases from V and 1 from J; bases not matched to a gene: 6. Germline CDR1 and CDR2: SGDLS and YYNGEE. Here the CDR3 DNA reads TGTGCCAGCAGCCCCCAACTAGCGGTGAACACCGGGGAGCTGTTTTTT. This codes for CASSPQLAVNTGELFF.

To note about this clone: This likely reflects a read error, since a far larger clone is one base away. The same CDR3 arises from other DNA sequences in this sample as well. This chain connects TRBV5-4 to TRBJ2-5, with D perhaps being TRBD1 or TRBD2 (6 bases each). From germline, CDR1 is SGHNT and CDR2 YYREEE (reference sequence). V was pared by 4 bases and J by 7 bases, with 17 bases between. This CDR3 is 14 amino acids long. As DNA, the CDR3 is TGTGCCAGCAGCCAAAAGGGGGGATACGGGACCCAGTACTTC. Protein: CASSQKGGYGTQYF.

This chain joins TRBV29-1 and TRBJ2-1; 9 bases are a match to TRBD1. This CDR3 has 13 residues. With 7 bases clipped from V and 2 bases from J, the junction kept 3 bases outside the gene matches. Germline V gene data show CDR1 as SQVTM and CDR2 as ANQGSEA. Here the CDR3 DNA reads TGCAGCGGGGGACAGGGTACCTACAATGAGCAGTTCTTC. This translates into CSGGQGTYNEQFF.

Details on this clone: The sample has other DNA sequences that encode this CDR3 too. The gene calls are TRBV9 and TRBJ2-3; D is ambiguous. V was trimmed by 0 bases and J by 4 bases, leaving 6 bases between them. CDR1 and CDR2 (germline): SGDLS, YYNGEE. CDR3 length equals 13 residues. The CDR3 bases are TGTGCCAGCAGCGTAGGTGGGGCAGATACGCAGTATTTT. It yields the protein CASSVGGADTQYF.

Only a few counts were recorded for this clone. This chain links TRBV19 with TRBJ2-1; 8 positions match TRBD2. CDR3 length equals 15 residues. J lost 6 bases, V lost 3 bases, and 7 bases had no gene match. The germline V gene encodes CDR1 LNHDA and CDR2 SQIVND (reference sequence). CDR3 DNA sequence: TGTGCCAGTAGTATCGCTCCGGGAGGGCCCAATGAGCAGTTCTTC. Amino acids: CASSIAPGGPNEQFF.

This clone showed up just once. This sequence joins TRBV28 and TRBJ2-3; D is ambiguous. Between the trimmed V and J ends, which lost 4 bases and 3 bases, there was a span of 8 bases. This CDR3 spans 13 amino acids. Germline V gives CDR1 MDHEN, CDR2 SYDVKM. CDR3 sequence reads: CASSSPFTDTQYF. The CDR3 region has the DNA TGTGCCAGCAGTTCCCCCTTTACAGATACGCAGTATTTT.

The chain carries TRBV29-1 and TRBJ1-5, with D possibly matching TRBD1 (6 bases). The V gene's germline CDR1 is SQVTM and CDR2 ANQGSEA. Trimming removed 5 bases at V and 7 bases at J, with 15 bases between. The CDR3 contains 13 residues. CDR3 DNA sequence: TGCAGCGTTCGAAACGGGGGCGAACAGCCCCAGCATTTT. Encoded protein: CSVRNGGEQPQHF.

This clone was seen only a few times. The chain employs TRBV29-1 and TRBJ1-2, with D possibly being TRBD1 (6 bases). V was trimmed by 6 bases and J by 4 bases, leaving 21 bases between them. Per germline, CDR1 SQVTM and CDR2 ANQGSEA. The CDR3 has 15 amino acids. CDR3 region: CSVSGQSSRGYGYTF. CDR3 coding DNA: TGCAGCGTGAGTGGACAGTCTAGTCGTGGCTATGGCTACACCTTC.